Following are 14 T cell receptor beta chains from one sample sequenced in a study of PD-L1 blockade in urothelial cancer (dated by TCRdb to about 2017). Libraries were made using the immunoSEQ multiplex PCR assay. The clones in this table, taken by TCRdb from immuneACCESS, are in-frame only. Not every clone is retained; where verified, under half of the shortfall comes from an unresolved V gene, and the cause of the rest is unknown. The sample table lists roughly 56,000 clones, roughly 82% of them with a count of one. Jointly, the top ten make up 4% to 5% of the sample. The sample here was PBMCs, taken around atezolizumab (anti-PD-L1) treatment. These receptors were obtained from an older man with urothelial cancer.

The chain combines TRBV27 with TRBJ2-7; D remains ambiguous. The CDR3 totals 13 residues. Per the germline V gene, CDR1 is MNHEY and CDR2 is SMNVEV (reference sequence). V lost 3 bases to trimming and J lost 1 base, with 7 bases between them. CDR3 residues: CASSLKRSYEQYF. CDR3 in DNA: TGTGCCAGCAGTTTGAAACGGTCCTACGAGCAGTACTTC.

The gene calls are TRBV7-6 and TRBJ1-3; 11 bases fit TRBD1. V trimming: 5 bases; J trimming: 1 base; junction bases outside the gene matches: 10. The CDR3 covers 18 residues. Germline CDR1 reads SGHVS; CDR2 reads FNYEAQ. The CDR3 coding sequence is TGTGCCAGCAGCCGGACAGGGGGCGATCTTCTTTCTGGAAACACCATATATTTT. It specifies CASSRTGGDLLSGNTIYF. The variable domain in full, completed from reference TRBV7-6 and TRBJ1-3, reads GAGVSQSPRYKVTKRGQDVALRCDPISGHVSLYWYRQALGQGPEFLTYFNYEAQQDKSGLPNDRFSAERPEGSISTLTIQRTEQRDSAMYRCASSRTGGDLLSGNTIYFGEGSWLTVV.

This chain joins TRBV13 and TRBJ2-3; TRBD2 might be the D (7 bases). Germline CDR1 and CDR2: PRHDT and FYEKMQ (reference sequence). The CDR3 length is 16 residues. The V end was cut by 1 base, the J end by 2 bases, with 13 bases between. CDR3 residues: CASSLEGGRVTDTQYF. The CDR3 DNA sequence: TGTGCCAGCAGCTTAGAGGGGGGGCGCGTCACAGATACGCAGTATTTT.

The chain has TRBV9 and TRBJ1-1; maybe TRBD1 (5 bases). CDR3 length equals 15 residues. Germline CDR1 is SGDLS and CDR2 is YYNGEE. V was trimmed by 4 bases and J by 5 bases, leaving 18 bases between them. DNA of the CDR3: TGTGCCAGCAGCCCGCGGGGCGTACGGGAAACTGAAGCTTTCTTT. Translated, it gives CASSPRGVRETEAFF.

This clone was counted between two and nine times. The CDR3 reads CASSLREDTEAFF. For the CDR3, the DNA is TGTGCCAGCAGTTTAAGAGAGGACACTGAAGCTTTCTTT. The chain employs TRBV27 and TRBJ1-1; no reliable D call. The CDR3 is 13 residues long. Germline CDR1 is MNHEY and CDR2 is SMNVEV (reference sequence). Trimming cost V 2 bases and J 3 bases, with 7 bases left between them.

J is TRBJ2-1 and V is TRBV29-1; 14 bases match TRBD2. The germline gives CDR1 SQVTM, CDR2 ANQGSEA. CDR3 size: 17 residues. The ends lost 6 bases at V and 3 bases at J; junction bases unmatched: 10. The CDR3 protein is CSVPGLAGGSFYNEQFF. CDR3 sequence (DNA): TGCAGCGTCCCCGGACTAGCGGGAGGATCCTTCTACAATGAGCAGTTCTTC.

The rearrangement uses TRBV7-2 and TRBJ2-7; TRBD2 matches at 10 bases. The CDR3 is made up of 15 amino acids. CDR1 SGHTA and CDR2 FQGNSA come from the germline V gene. V lost 5 bases to trimming and J lost 3 bases; unmatched junction nucleotides: 7. CDR3 nucleotide sequence: TGTGCCAGCAGCACCGCCGGGACTAGCGACTACGAGCAGTACTTC. Amino acids: CASSTAGTSDYEQYF.

The rearrangement joins TRBV7-9 to TRBJ2-2, with 9 bases lining up with TRBD1. Germline-derived CDR1 and CDR2 are SEHNR and FQNEAQ (reference sequence). The J segment lost 6 bases and the V segment lost 4 bases, leaving 9 bases of the junction unmatched. The CDR3 covers 16 residues. CDR3 loop: CASSSSPGQGAGELFF. The CDR3 region has the DNA TGTGCCAGCAGCTCCTCTCCGGGACAGGGAGCCGGGGAGCTGTTTTTT.

This chain joins TRBV10-3 and TRBJ2-7, with TRBD2 identical over 8 bases. V trimming: 3 bases; J trimming: 5 bases; junction bases outside the gene matches: 9. Germline lookup yields CDR1 ENHRY and CDR2 SYGVKD. The CDR3 length is 15 residues. The CDR3 sequence is CAISDRAGAMNEQYF. As DNA, the CDR3 is TGTGCCATCAGTGATCGAGCGGGAGCAATGAACGAGCAGTACTTC.

This clone was recorded a few times. The chain links TRBV19 to TRBJ1-5; D perhaps matches TRBD1 (6 bases). This CDR3 comprises 17 residues. V was cut by 5 bases and J by 3 bases, with 20 bases left in between. CDR1 is LNHDA, CDR2 SQIVND, per germline (reference sequence). The CDR3 DNA sequence: TGTGCCAGTAGTCCCAGGGGTCAGGGCGCGGACAATCAGCCCCAGCATTTT. Its protein is CASSPRGQGADNQPQHF.

This chain joins TRBV19 and TRBJ1-1; possible D gene TRBD1, 6 bases. This CDR3 region has 15 residues. V gave up 5 bases and J gave up 0 bases, with 13 bases separating them. Germline assignment: CDR1 LNHDA and CDR2 SQIVND (reference sequence). CDR3 protein: CASSGGGGMNTEAFF. The DNA for the CDR3 is TGTGCCAGTAGTGGGGGGGGCGGCATGAACACTGAAGCTTTCTTT.

The CDR3 sequence: CASSPGQGTSSYNEQFF. In nucleotides, the CDR3 is TGTGCCAGCAGCCCCGGACAGGGGACCAGCTCCTACAATGAGCAGTTCTTC. The rearrangement links TRBV9 to TRBJ2-1; 9 nucleotides match TRBD1. Germline CDR1 is SGDLS and CDR2 is YYNGEE. This CDR3 is built from 17 residues. With V trimmed by 4 bases and J by 0 bases, 8 bases remained unmatched.

The chain recombines TRBV19 with TRBJ1-1; 7 bases match TRBD1. Unmatched junction bases numbered 7, after V lost 5 bases and J lost 7 bases. The CDR3 length is 13 residues. The germline V gene has CDR1 LNHDA and CDR2 SQIVND (reference sequence). CDR3 sequence reads: CASSEGQTFEAFF. The CDR3 bases are TGTGCCAGTAGTGAGGGACAGACATTTGAAGCTTTCTTT.

The chain has TRBV15 and TRBJ2-2, with TRBD1 matching over 9 bases. V trimming: 6 bases; J trimming: 7 bases; junction bases outside the gene matches: 9. Germline CDR1 LNHNV, CDR2 YYDKDF (reference sequence). CDR3 length: 15 residues. The CDR3, as DNA: TGTGCCACCAGTACAGGGGGCTTGGTTGGCGGGGAGCTGTTTTTT. This gives the protein CATSTGGLVGGELFF.